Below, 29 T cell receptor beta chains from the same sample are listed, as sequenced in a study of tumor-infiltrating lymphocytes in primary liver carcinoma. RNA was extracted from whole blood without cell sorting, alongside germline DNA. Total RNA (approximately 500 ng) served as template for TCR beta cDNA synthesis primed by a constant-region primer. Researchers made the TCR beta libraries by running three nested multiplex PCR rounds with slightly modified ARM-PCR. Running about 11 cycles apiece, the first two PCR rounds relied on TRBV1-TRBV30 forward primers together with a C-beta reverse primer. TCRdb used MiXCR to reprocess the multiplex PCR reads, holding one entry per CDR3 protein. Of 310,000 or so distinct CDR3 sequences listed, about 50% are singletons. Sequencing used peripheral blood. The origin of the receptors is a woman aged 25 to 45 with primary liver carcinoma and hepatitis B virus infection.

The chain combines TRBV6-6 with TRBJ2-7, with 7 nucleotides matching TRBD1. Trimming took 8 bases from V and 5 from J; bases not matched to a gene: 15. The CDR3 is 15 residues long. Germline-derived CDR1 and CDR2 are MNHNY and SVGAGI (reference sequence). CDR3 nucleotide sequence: TGTGCCAGCTCCATCATTGTAGGGGGCTACCACGAGCAGTACTTC. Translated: CASSIIVGGYHEQYF.

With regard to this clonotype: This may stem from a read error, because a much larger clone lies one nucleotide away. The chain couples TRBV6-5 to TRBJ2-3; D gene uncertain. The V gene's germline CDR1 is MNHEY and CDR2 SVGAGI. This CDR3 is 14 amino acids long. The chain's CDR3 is CAISGRLEADTQYF. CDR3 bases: TGTGCCATCAGTGGTCGGCTAGAGGCAGATACGCAGTATTTT.

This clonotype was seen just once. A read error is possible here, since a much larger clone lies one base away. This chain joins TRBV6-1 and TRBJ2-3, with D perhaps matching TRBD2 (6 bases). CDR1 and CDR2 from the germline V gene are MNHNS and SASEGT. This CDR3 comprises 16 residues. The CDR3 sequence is CANSEMAGWSTDTQYF. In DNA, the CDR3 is TGTGCCAACAGTGAAATGGCGGGATGGAGCACAGATACGCAGTATTTT.

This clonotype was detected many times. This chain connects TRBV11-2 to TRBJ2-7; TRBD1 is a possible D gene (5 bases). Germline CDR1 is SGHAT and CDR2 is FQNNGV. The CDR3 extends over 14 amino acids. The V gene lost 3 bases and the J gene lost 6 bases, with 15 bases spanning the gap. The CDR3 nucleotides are TGTGCCAGCAGCTTCCCCCCAGGGTTGGGCGAGCAGTACTTC. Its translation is CASSFPPGLGEQYF.

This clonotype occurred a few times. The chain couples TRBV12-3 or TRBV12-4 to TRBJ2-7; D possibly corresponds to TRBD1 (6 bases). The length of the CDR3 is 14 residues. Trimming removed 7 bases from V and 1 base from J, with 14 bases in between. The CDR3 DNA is TGTGCCAGCATGAGGGACACTCTTTCCTACGAGCAGTACTTC. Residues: CASMRDTLSYEQYF.

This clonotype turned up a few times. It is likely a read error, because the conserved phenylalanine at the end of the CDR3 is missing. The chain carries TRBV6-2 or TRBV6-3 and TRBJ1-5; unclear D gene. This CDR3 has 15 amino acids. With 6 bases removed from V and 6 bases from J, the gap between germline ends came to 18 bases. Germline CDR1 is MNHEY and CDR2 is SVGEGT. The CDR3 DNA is TGTGCCAGCAGACCCCGAGGAGGGCTTGGTCAGCCCCAGCATCTT. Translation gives CASRPRGGLGQPQHL.

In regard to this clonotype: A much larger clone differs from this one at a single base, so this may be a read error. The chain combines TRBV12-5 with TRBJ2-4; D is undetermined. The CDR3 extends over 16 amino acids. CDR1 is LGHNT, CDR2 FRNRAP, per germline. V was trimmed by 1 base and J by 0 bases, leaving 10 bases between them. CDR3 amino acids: CASGLGHGPAKNIQYF. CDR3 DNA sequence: TGTGCTAGTGGTTTGGGCCATGGGCCAGCCAAAAACATTCAGTACTTC. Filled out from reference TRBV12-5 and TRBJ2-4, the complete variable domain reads DARVTQTPRHKVTEMGQEVTMRCQPILGHNTVFWYRQTMMQGLELLAYFRNRAPLDDSGMPKDRFSAEMPDATLATLKIQPSEPRDSAVYFCASGLGHGPAKNIQYFGAGTRLSVL.

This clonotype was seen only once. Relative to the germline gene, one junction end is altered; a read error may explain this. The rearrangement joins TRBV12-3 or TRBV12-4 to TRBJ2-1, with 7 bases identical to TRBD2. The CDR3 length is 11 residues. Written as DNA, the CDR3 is TGTGCCAGCAGTTTGGGGGGGAATCAGTCCTTC. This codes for CASSLGGNQSF.

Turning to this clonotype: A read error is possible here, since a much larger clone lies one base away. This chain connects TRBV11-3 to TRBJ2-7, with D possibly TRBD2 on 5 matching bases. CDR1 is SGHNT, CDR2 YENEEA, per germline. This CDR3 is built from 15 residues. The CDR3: CASSLYPGSSYGQYF. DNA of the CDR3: TGTGCCAGCAGCCTGTATCCTGGGAGCTCCTACGGGCAGTACTTC.

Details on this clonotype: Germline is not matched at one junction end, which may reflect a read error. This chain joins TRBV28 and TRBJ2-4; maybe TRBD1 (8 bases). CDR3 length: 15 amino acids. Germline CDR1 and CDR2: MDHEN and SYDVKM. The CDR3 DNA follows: TGCGCCAGCAGCCACAGGGGGGGGGCCAGAAACATTCAGTACTTC. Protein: CASSHRGGARNIQYF.

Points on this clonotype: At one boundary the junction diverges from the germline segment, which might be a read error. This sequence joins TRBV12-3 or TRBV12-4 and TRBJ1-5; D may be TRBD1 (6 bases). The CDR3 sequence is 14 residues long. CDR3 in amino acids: CASNRGGRNQSQHF. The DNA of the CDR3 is TGTGCCAGCAACCGTGGGGGGCGGAATCAGTCCCAGCATTTT.

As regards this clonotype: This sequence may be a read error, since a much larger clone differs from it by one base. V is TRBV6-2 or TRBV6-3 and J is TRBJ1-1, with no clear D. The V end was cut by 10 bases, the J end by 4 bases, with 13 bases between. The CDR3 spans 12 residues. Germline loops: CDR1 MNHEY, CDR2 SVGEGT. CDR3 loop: CATKGPITEAFF. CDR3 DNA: TGTGCCACAAAAGGACCGATCACTGAAGCTTTCTTT.

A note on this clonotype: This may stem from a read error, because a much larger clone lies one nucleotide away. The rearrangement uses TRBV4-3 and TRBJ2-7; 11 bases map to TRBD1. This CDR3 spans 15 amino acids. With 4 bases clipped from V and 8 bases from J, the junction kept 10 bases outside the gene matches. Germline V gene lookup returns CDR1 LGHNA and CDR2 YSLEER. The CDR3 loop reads CASSREGQGGYKQYF. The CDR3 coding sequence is TGCGCCAGCAGCCGAGAGGGACAGGGGGGTTACAAGCAGTACTTC.

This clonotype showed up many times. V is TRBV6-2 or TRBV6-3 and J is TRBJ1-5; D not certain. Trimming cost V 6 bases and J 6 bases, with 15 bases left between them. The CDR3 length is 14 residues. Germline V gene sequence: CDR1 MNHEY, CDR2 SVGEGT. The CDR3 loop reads CASSTGFVRQPQHF. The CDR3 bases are TGTGCCAGCAGCACCGGGTTTGTCCGTCAGCCCCAGCATTTT.

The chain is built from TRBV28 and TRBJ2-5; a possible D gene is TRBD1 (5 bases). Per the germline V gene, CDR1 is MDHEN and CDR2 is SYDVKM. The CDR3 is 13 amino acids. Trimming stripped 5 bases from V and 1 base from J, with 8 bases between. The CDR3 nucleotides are TGTGCCAGCAGTGAGACAGTCCAAGAGACCCAGTACTTC. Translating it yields CASSETVQETQYF.

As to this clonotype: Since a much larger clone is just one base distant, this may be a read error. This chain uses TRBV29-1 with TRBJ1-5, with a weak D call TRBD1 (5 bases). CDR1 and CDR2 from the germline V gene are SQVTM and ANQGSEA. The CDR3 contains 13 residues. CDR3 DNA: TGCAGCGCCACCGTAGGGGCCAATCAGCCCCACCATTTT. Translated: CSATVGANQPHHF. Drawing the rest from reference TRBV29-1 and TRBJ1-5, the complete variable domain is SAVISQKPSRDICQRGTSLTIQCQVDSQVTMMFWYRQQPGQSLTLIATANQGSEATYESGFVIDKFPISRPNLTFSTLTVSNMSPEDSSIYLCSATVGANQPHHFGDGTRLSIL.

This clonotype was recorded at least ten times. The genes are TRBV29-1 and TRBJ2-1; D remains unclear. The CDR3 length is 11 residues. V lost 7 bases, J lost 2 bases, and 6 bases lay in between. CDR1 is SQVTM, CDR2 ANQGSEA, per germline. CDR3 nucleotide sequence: TGCAGCGGTGGGACCTACAATGAGCAGTTCTTC. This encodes CSGGTYNEQFF.

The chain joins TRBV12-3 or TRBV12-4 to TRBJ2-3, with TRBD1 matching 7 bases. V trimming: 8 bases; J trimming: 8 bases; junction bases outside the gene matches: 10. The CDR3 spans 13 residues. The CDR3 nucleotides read TGTGCCAGCGGCAGAGACAGGGTATTTACGCAGTATTTT. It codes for CASGRDRVFTQYF.

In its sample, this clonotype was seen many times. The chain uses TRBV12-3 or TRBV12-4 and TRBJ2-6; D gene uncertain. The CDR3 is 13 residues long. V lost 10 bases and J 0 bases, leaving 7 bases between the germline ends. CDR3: CATRTSGANVLTF. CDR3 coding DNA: TGTGCCACCCGAACCTCTGGGGCCAACGTCCTGACTTTC.

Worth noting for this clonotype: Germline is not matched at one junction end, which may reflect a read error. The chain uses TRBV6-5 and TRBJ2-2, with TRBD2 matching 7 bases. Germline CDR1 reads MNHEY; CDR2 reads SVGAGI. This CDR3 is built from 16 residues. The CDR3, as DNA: TGTGCCAGCAATTACTCGGGCGGGAGACGCACCGGGGAGCTGTTTTTT. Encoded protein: CASNYSGGRRTGELFF.

CDR3 loop: CASSYLVSTDTQYF. DNA for the CDR3: TGTGCCAGCAGTTATCTTGTTAGCACAGATACGCAGTATTTT. The chain is built from TRBV6-5 and TRBJ2-3; D remains unclear. Germline values: CDR1 MNHEY, CDR2 SVGAGI. The CDR3 runs to 14 residues. With 3 bases removed from V and 0 bases from J, the gap between germline ends came to 7 bases.

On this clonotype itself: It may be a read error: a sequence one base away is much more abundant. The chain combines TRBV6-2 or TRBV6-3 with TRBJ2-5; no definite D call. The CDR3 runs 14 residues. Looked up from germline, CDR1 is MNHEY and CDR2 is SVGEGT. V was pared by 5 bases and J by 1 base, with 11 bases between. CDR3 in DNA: TGTGCCAGCAGTCGGGCCAGAACCCAAGAGACCCAGTACTTC. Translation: CASSRARTQETQYF.

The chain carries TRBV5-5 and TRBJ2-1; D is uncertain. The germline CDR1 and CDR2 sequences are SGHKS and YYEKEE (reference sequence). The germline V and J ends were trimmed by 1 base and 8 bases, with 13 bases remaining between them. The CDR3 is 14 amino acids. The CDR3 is CASSLTTSWDEQFF. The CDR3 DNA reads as TGTGCCAGCAGCTTGACCACCAGCTGGGATGAGCAGTTCTTC.

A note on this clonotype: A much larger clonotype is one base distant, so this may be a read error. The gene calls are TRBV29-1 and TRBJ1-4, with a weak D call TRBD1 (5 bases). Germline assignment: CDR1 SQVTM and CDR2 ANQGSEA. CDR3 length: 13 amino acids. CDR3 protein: CSIRQPGFEKLLF. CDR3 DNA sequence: TGCAGCATTCGCCAGCCAGGGTTTGAAAAACTGCTTTTT.

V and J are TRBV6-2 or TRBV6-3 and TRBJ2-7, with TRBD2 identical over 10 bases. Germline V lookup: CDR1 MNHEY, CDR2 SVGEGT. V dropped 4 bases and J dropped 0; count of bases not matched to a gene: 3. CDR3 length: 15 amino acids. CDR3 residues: CASSSGTSDSYEQYF. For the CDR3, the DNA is TGTGCCAGCAGTTCCGGGACTAGCGACTCCTACGAGCAGTACTTC.

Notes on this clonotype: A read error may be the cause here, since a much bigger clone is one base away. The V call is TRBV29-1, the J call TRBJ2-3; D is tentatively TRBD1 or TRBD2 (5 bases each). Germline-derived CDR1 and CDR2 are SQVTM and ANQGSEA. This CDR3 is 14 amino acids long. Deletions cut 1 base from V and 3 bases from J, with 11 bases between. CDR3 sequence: CSVEGGDGTDTQYF. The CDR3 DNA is TGCAGCGTTGAAGGAGGGGACGGAACAGATACGCAGTATTTT.

CDR3 residues: CASSDTPISGNTIYF. The CDR3 DNA sequence: TGTGCCAGCAGTGATACCCCAATCTCTGGAAACACCATATATTTT. The chain joins TRBV6-1 to TRBJ1-3; no clear D. Trimming left V 3 bases short and J 0 bases short, with 9 bases between. CDR1 and CDR2 from the germline V gene are MNHNS and SASEGT. The CDR3 covers 15 residues.

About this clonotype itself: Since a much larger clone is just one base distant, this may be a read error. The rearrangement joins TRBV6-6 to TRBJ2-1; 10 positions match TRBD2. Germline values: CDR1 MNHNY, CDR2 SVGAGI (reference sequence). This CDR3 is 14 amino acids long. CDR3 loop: CTSSWASGSPEQFF. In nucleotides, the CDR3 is TGTACCAGCAGTTGGGCTAGCGGGAGCCCTGAGCAGTTCTTC.

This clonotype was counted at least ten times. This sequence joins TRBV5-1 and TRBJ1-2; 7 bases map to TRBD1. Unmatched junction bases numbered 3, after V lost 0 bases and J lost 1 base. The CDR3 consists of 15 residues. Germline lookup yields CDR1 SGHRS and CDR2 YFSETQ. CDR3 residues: CASSLGDSFNYGYTF. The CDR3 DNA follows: TGCGCCAGCAGCTTGGGGGACAGCTTTAACTATGGCTACACCTTC. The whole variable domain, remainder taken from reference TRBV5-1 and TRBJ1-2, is KAGVTQTPRYLIKTRGQQVTLSCSPISGHRSVSWYQQTPGQGLQFLFEYFSETQRNKGNFPGRFSGRQFSNSRSEMNVSTLELGDSALYLCASSLGDSFNYGYTFGSGTRLTVV.